This T cell receptor beta chain comes out of a study of cytomegalovirus exposure and HLA in healthy donors. Regarding the study as a whole: As confirmed in vitro, three CMV-associated chains were specific for CMV antigens. The listing of 150 to 200 TCR beta chains classed them as cytomegalovirus-associated. Reported results showed that the classifier diagnosed cytomegalovirus status with high specificity and sensitivity.

With regard to this clone: The target antigen is unknown.

Deletions cut 5 bases from V and 4 bases from J, with 12 bases between. The CDR3 covers 13 residues. The germline V gene encodes CDR1 SGHNT and CDR2 YYREEE (reference sequence). Measured with immunoSEQ multiplex PCR; TCRdb has only the in-frame clones, and not every one. Here the sample spans 98,000 or so clones, roughly 88% being singletons. This chain links TRBV5-4 with TRBJ1-1; unclear D gene. The receptor was isolated from a woman aged 18-29 years in good health and CMV-seronegative. Sample: PBMCs. This chain's CDR3 is CASRTTAGTEAFF. CDR3 in DNA: TGTGCCAGCAGGACCACAGCTGGCACTGAAGCTTTCTTT.